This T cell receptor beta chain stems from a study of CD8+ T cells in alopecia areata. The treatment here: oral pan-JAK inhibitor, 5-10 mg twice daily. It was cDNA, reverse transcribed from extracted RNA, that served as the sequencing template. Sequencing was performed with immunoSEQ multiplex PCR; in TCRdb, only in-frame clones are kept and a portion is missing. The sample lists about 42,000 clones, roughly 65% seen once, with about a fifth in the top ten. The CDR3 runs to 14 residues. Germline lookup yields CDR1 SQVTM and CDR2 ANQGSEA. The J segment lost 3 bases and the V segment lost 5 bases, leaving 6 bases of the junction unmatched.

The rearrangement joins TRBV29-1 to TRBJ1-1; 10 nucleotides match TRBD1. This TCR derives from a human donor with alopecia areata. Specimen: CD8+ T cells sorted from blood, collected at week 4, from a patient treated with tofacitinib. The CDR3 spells CSVIHGQGDTEAFF. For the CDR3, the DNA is TGCAGCGTTATACATGGACAGGGGGACACTGAAGCTTTCTTT.